The sequence of this T cell receptor beta chain was determined in a study of blood T cell repertoires in COVID-19. Across the study: From the United States, Italy and Spain came samples of acute and convalescent COVID-19.

The data were produced by immunoSEQ multiplex PCR, yet TCRdb's version contains in-frame clones alone and is incomplete. The sample carries some 120,000 clones, over 75% recorded once. V dropped 8 bases and J dropped 3 bases, with 13 bases sitting between them. The CDR3 has 13 amino acids. CDR1 is GTSNPN, CDR2 SVGIG, per germline (reference sequence). This TCR was sampled from a man aged 45 to 65 with acute or convalescent COVID-19. This chain joins TRBV30 and TRBJ1-4; a weak D match, TRBD1 (6 bases). Material for sequencing was peripheral blood. This CDR3 is CARGGGPNEKLFF. CDR3 DNA: TGTGCCCGAGGCGGGGGGCCTAATGAAAAACTGTTTTTT.